These T cell receptor beta chains were read from a single sample in a study of T cell responses to AZD1222 COVID-19 vaccine. Repertoires were generated with immunoSEQ multiplex PCR, while TCRdb's copy carries only in-frame clones and drops some. The sample lists 100,000 to 150,000 clones, roughly nine tenths occurring once. The sequences come from peripheral blood, collected on day 0 of AZD1222 vaccination. The receptors shown here come from an adult in good health. The CDR3 runs from the conserved cysteine through the conserved F or W. The D gene is left open where the match is weak. Not every row has a clone size; where given, it reads once, few, many or a size class.

clone size,J gene,D gene,V gene,CDR3 protein,CDR3 DNA
.,TRBJ2-3,.,TRBV12-5,CASGLVPGDTQYF,TGTGCTAGTGGTTTGGTACCGGGGGATACGCAGTATTTT
.,TRBJ1-2,.,TRBV30,CAWDGGNYGYTF,TGTGCCTGGGACGGAGGTAACTATGGCTACACCTTC
.,TRBJ1-2,.,TRBV2,CASGDNYGYTF,TGTGCCAGCGGGGACAACTATGGCTACACCTTC
.,TRBJ2-1,TRBD1,TRBV3-1/TRBV3-2,CASSAGQGEVWSYNEQFF,TGTGCCAGCAGCGCCGGACAGGGTGAGGTCTGGTCCTACAATGAGCAGTTCTTC
.,TRBJ2-2,.,TRBV21-1,CASNGTTGELFF,TGTGCCAGCAACGGGACGACCGGGGAGCTGTTTTTT
.,TRBJ2-7,TRBD1,TRBV5-1,CASSTRTGEFYEQYF,TGCGCCAGCAGCACCCGGACAGGGGAATTCTACGAGCAGTACTTC
.,TRBJ2-7,TRBD1,TRBV7-9,CASSERTGNYEQYF,TGTGCCAGCAGCGAGCGGACAGGGAACTACGAGCAGTACTTC
.,TRBJ2-4,.,TRBV27,CASSSGQTNIQYF,TGTGCCAGCAGTTCAGGACAGACAAACATTCAGTACTTC
.,TRBJ2-2,.,TRBV7-3,CASSPGTGELFF,TGTGCCAGCAGCCCAGGGACCGGGGAGCTGTTTTTT
.,TRBJ1-2,.,TRBV3-1/TRBV3-2,CASSQGGVLGYTF,TGTGCCAGCAGCCAAGGGGGGGTATTGGGCTACACCTTC
.,TRBJ1-2,TRBD1,TRBV3-1/TRBV3-2,CASSQWTGNRDYGYTF,TGTGCCAGCAGCCAATGGACAGGAAATAGGGACTATGGCTACACCTTC
.,TRBJ2-7,TRBD2,TRBV11-2,CASSVALASGGGEQYF,TGTGCCAGCAGCGTTGCCCTAGCTAGCGGGGGAGGTGAGCAGTACTTC
.,TRBJ2-1,.,TRBV28,CASSSPGSGVGNEQFF,TGTGCCAGCAGTTCCCCAGGGTCGGGGGTAGGCAATGAGCAGTTCTTC
once,TRBJ1-1,.,TRBV19,CASSIGTEAVVAEAFF,TGTGCCAGTAGTATAGGGACAGAGGCGGTAGTCGCTGAAGCTTTCTTT
.,TRBJ1-1,TRBD1,TRBV25-1,CASSEHQGEGTEAFF,TGTGCCAGCAGCGAACATCAGGGGGAGGGCACTGAAGCTTTCTTT
.,TRBJ2-5,TRBD2,TRBV2,CASQGGGAGETQYF,TGTGCCAGCCAGGGCGGGGGGGCCGGAGAGACCCAGTACTTC
.,TRBJ2-1,.,TRBV7-9,CASSFSASSSYNEQFF,TGTGCCAGCAGCTTCAGCGCCTCCAGCTCCTACAATGAGCAGTTCTTC
.,TRBJ2-3,.,TRBV5-4,CASSPVREPTDTQYF,TGTGCCAGCAGCCCAGTTAGGGAGCCCACAGATACGCAGTATTTT
once,TRBJ1-2,.,TRBV7-2,CASSEKTNYGYTF,TGTGCCAGCAGCGAAAAGACTAACTATGGCTACACCTTC
.,TRBJ1-1,.,TRBV5-1,CASSLEGTEAFF,TGCGCCAGCAGCTTGGAGGGCACTGAAGCTTTCTTT
.,TRBJ2-7,.,TRBV18,CASSPTGGDYEQYF,TGTGCCAGCTCACCAACAGGGGGGGACTACGAGCAGTACTTC
few,TRBJ1-5,.,TRBV11-3,CASSLGSVGPQHF,TGTGCCAGCAGCTTAGGGAGCGTCGGGCCCCAGCATTTT
few,TRBJ1-1,TRBD1,TRBV19,CASRTRPGQGGTEAFF,TGTGCCAGTAGAACACGTCCGGGACAGGGAGGCACTGAAGCTTTCTTT
.,TRBJ2-6,.,TRBV18,CASSHKPGVHGANVLTF,TGTGCCAGCTCTCACAAACCAGGGGTACATGGGGCCAACGTCCTGACTTTC
.,TRBJ2-7,TRBD1,TRBV28,CASSFPGQGASEQYF,TGTGCCAGCAGTTTTCCCGGACAGGGGGCGAGCGAGCAGTACTTC
.,TRBJ2-7,.,TRBV4-3,CASSYTSWRCLRTYEQYF,TGCGCCAGCAGCTATACCTCTTGGCGGTGTCTAAGGACCTACGAGCAGTACTTC
.,TRBJ1-2,.,TRBV9,CASSNPSTGTSYGYTF,TGTGCCAGCAGCAATCCTTCGACCGGGACCTCCTATGGCTACACCTTC
.,TRBJ2-7,.,TRBV19,CASGDSYEQYF,TGTGCCAGTGGGGACTCCTACGAGCAGTACTTC
.,TRBJ1-2,.,TRBV27,CASTANQLGGYTF,TGTGCCAGCACCGCAAATCAGCTCGGGGGCTACACCTTC
.,TRBJ2-7,TRBD1,TRBV18,CASSPRQGTYEQYF,TGTGCCAGCTCACCTAGACAGGGAACCTACGAGCAGTACTTC
.,TRBJ2-4,.,TRBV27,CASSDLAKNIQYF,TGTGCCAGCAGTGACCTAGCCAAAAACATTCAGTACTTC
.,TRBJ1-5,TRBD1,TRBV19,CASRGTGVQRNQPQHF,TGTGCCAGTAGGGGAACAGGGGTTCAACGCAATCAGCCCCAGCATTTT
.,TRBJ1-1,.,TRBV5-1,CASSLDIGPNTEAFF,TGCGCCAGCAGCTTGGATATAGGGCCAAACACTGAAGCTTTCTTT
.,TRBJ2-5,TRBD2,TRBV5-8,CASSLLGRAVETQYF,TGTGCCAGCAGCTTACTCGGGAGGGCCGTAGAGACCCAGTACTTC
.,TRBJ2-7,.,TRBV12-3/TRBV12-4,CASSSGQTYEQYF,TGTGCCAGCAGCAGCGGACAAACCTACGAGCAGTACTTC
.,TRBJ2-5,.,TRBV6-2/TRBV6-3,CASSYGLWSETQYF,TGTGCCAGCAGTTACGGTCTGTGGTCGGAGACCCAGTACTTC
.,TRBJ1-2,.,TRBV2,CASEIAGYGYTF,TGTGCCAGCGAAATAGCCGGCTATGGCTACACCTTC
once,TRBJ1-6,TRBD1,TRBV4-2,CASSQRGRQGVVSPLHF,TGTGCCAGCAGCCAAAGAGGGAGACAGGGGGTCGTTTCACCCCTCCACTTT